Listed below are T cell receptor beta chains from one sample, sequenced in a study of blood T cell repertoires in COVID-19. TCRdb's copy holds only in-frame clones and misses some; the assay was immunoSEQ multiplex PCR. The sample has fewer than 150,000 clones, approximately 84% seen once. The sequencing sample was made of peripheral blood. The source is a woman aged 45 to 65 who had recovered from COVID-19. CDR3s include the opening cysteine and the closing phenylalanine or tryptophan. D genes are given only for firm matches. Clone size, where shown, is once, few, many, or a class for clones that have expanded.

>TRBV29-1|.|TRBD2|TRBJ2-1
CSSTGLAGEVGEQFF
TGCAGCTCTACCGGACTAGCGGGGGAAGTAGGTGAGCAGTTCTTC
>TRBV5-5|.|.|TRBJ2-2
CASSSGSGLGTGELFF
TGTGCCAGCAGCTCCGGCAGCGGTTTGGGGACCGGGGAGCTGTTTTTT
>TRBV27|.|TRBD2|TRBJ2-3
CASSSSGSTDTQYF
TGTGCCAGCAGTTCTAGCGGGAGTACGGATACGCAGTATTTT
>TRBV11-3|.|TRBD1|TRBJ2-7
CASRVTGRSSYEQYF
TGTGCCAGCAGGGTGACAGGGCGGAGCTCCTACGAGCAGTACTTC
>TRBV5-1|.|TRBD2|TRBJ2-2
CASRPGTSPGELFF
TGCGCCAGCAGACCCGGGACTAGCCCCGGGGAGCTGTTTTTT
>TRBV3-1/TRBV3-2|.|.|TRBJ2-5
CASREGFREETQYF
TGTGCCAGCAGGGAGGGATTTAGGGAAGAGACCCAGTACTTC
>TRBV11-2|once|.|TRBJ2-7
CASSLDYRYEQYF
TGTGCCAGCAGCTTAGACTACCGATACGAGCAGTACTTC
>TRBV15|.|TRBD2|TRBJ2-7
CATSPTSGSYEQYF
TGTGCCACCAGCCCAACTAGCGGGAGTTACGAGCAGTACTTC
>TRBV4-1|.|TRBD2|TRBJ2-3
CASSPSPGREGLADTQYF
TGCGCCAGCAGCCCTTCCCCGGGGCGGGAGGGCCTTGCAGATACGCAGTATTTT
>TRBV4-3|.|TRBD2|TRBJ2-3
CASSQTSGMSAQYF
TGCGCCAGCAGCCAGACTAGCGGGATGTCTGCGCAGTATTTT